One and the same sample provided the 25 T cell receptor beta chains below, sequenced in a study of somatic mutations in cytotoxic T cells in rheumatoid arthritis. Clones were read by immunoSEQ multiplex PCR, and TCRdb kept only the in-frame ones, dropping some. The sample records about 10,000 clones, 80% being singletons. Sample: CD8+ T cells sorted from blood. These receptors were taken from an adult with rheumatoid arthritis.

The chain links TRBV4-1 to TRBJ2-1, with D maybe TRBD1 (5 bases). Germline V gene sequence: CDR1 MGHRA, CDR2 YSYEKL. The CDR3 covers 15 residues. V was shortened by 1 base and J by 3 bases, with 10 bases between the two germline ends. The CDR3 nucleotides read TGCGCCAGCAGCCAAGCCACAGGTGACTACAATGAGCAGTTCTTC. Translation: CASSQATGDYNEQFF.

This chain links TRBV5-8 with TRBJ2-1, with D perhaps TRBD2 (6 bases). The V gene's germline CDR1 is SGHTS and CDR2 YDEGEE. This CDR3 has 15 amino acids. Trimming removed 7 bases from V and 7 bases from J, with 21 bases in between. In DNA form, the CDR3 reads TGTGCCAGCGCCCAACGGTGGCGGGGTTATAATGAGCAGTTCTTC. This translates into CASAQRWRGYNEQFF.

V usage is TRBV4-2 and J usage is TRBJ1-4, with a tentative D call TRBD1 (5 bases). Trimming stripped 8 bases from V and 7 bases from J, with 17 bases between. This CDR3 comprises 14 residues. Germline V gives CDR1 LGHNA, CDR2 YNFKEQ. The DNA of the CDR3 is TGTGCCAGCTTCGGAGGCCCCGGGGGTGAAAAACTGTTTTTT. It encodes CASFGGPGGEKLFF.

V and J are TRBV5-6 and TRBJ2-1; 8 bases match TRBD1. The CDR3 has 14 amino acids. The V and J ends lost 4 bases and 8 bases, in that order; junction bases with no gene match: 8. Germline CDR1 is SGHDT and CDR2 is YYEEEE. The CDR3 protein is CASSPLTGVYEQFF. For the CDR3, the DNA is TGTGCCAGCAGCCCCCTGACAGGGGTGTATGAGCAGTTCTTC.

V usage is TRBV2 and J usage is TRBJ1-1; D remains ambiguous. The CDR3 length is 12 residues. V dropped 10 bases and J dropped 1 base, with 10 bases sitting between them. The germline CDR1 and CDR2 sequences are SNHLY and FYNNEI. CDR3 in amino acids: CAIEGKNTEAFF. The CDR3 nucleotides read TGTGCCATCGAGGGCAAGAACACTGAAGCTTTCTTT.

The sample holds one count of this clone. The chain uses TRBV5-6 and TRBJ2-5; D ambiguous. The V end lost 2 bases, the J end lost 5 bases, and 10 bases lay between the germline ends. Looked up from germline, CDR1 is SGHDT and CDR2 is YYEEEE. The CDR3 length is 13 residues. CDR3 protein: CASSFVGGETQYF. The CDR3, as DNA: TGTGCCAGCAGCTTTGTCGGCGGCGAGACCCAGTACTTC.

The V call is TRBV14, the J call TRBJ1-1; D uncertain. Between the trimmed V and J ends, which lost 4 bases and 1 base, there was a span of 13 bases. The CDR3 contains 15 residues. The germline gives CDR1 SGHDN, CDR2 FVKESK. The CDR3 bases are TGTGCCAGCAGCCTTCTCGGTATTAGGAACACTGAAGCTTTCTTT. Translating it yields CASSLLGIRNTEAFF. Full variable domain (outside the CDR3, taken from reference TRBV14 and TRBJ1-1): EAGVTQFPSHSVIEKGQTVTLRCDPISGHDNLYWYRRVMGKEIKFLLHFVKESKQDESGMPNNRFLAERTGGTYSTLKVQPAELEDSGVYFCASSLLGIRNTEAFFGQGTRLTVV.

This clone was seen a single time. The CDR3 here is CASSKVMGTGDGGGDSSYEQYF. CDR3 DNA: TGTGCCAGCAGCAAAGTAATGGGGACAGGGGACGGCGGGGGGGACAGCTCCTACGAGCAGTACTTC. This chain joins TRBV21-1 and TRBJ2-7; TRBD2, the D gene given by the table, was not confirmed from the DNA. TRBV21-1 is reported as a pseudogene. This CDR3 has 22 residues.

The chain uses TRBV11-3 and TRBJ2-2; 8 bases map to TRBD1. Trimming took 5 bases from V and 5 from J; bases not matched to a gene: 4. The CDR3 sequence is 14 residues long. CDR1 and CDR2 from the germline V gene are SGHNT and YENEEA. This chain's CDR3 is CASSRTGSTGELFF. The CDR3 nucleotides are TGTGCCAGCAGCCGGACAGGGTCGACCGGGGAGCTGTTTTTT.

The chain is built from TRBV28 and TRBJ1-2, with TRBD1 identical over 8 bases. The germline V gene has CDR1 MDHEN and CDR2 SYDVKM. The V and J ends lost 6 bases and 2 bases, in that order; junction bases with no gene match: 5. The CDR3 extends over 14 amino acids. The chain's CDR3 is CASSPGGSNYGYTF. The CDR3 bases are TGTGCCAGCAGCCCAGGGGGCTCGAACTATGGCTACACCTTC.

The rearrangement links TRBV28 to TRBJ1-2; 8 nucleotides align to TRBD1. The CDR3 spans 12 residues. V lost 9 bases and J lost 7; bases outside the gene matches: 7. CDR1 is MDHEN and CDR2 is SYDVKM in the germline V gene. The CDR3 here is CASWDRSFGYTF. The CDR3 DNA follows: TGTGCCAGTTGGGACAGGTCCTTTGGCTACACCTTC.

This clone showed up just a few times. For the CDR3, the DNA is TGTGCCAGCAGTCCTTCCAGGGGGACAGTCTACGAGCAGTACTTC. It specifies CASSPSRGTVYEQYF. The chain combines TRBV27 with TRBJ2-7, with 7 bases lining up with TRBD1. V was clipped by 5 bases and J by 3 bases; unmatched bases: 10. This CDR3 is built from 15 residues. Germline V gene lookup returns CDR1 MNHEY and CDR2 SMNVEV (reference sequence).

CDR3 protein: CASSGQGADTQYF. Here the CDR3 DNA reads TGTGCCAGCAGTGGACAGGGTGCAGATACGCAGTATTTT. The chain is built from TRBV2 and TRBJ2-3; 7 bases are a match to TRBD1. The CDR3 extends over 13 amino acids. With 4 bases clipped from V and 4 bases from J, the junction kept 2 bases outside the gene matches. Germline CDR1 and CDR2: SNHLY and FYNNEI.

This chain uses TRBV13 with TRBJ2-3; 12 bases line up with TRBD2. The CDR3 runs to 21 residues. CDR1 and CDR2 from the germline V gene are PRHDT and FYEKMQ (reference sequence). The V segment lost 5 bases and the J segment 0 bases; nucleotides outside the gene matches: 18. This CDR3 is CASSVKPGAASGGASTDTQYF. The CDR3 nucleotides read TGTGCCAGCAGCGTAAAACCGGGGGCGGCTAGCGGGGGGGCCAGCACAGATACGCAGTATTTT.

The V and J genes are TRBV4-1 and TRBJ2-5; D unclear. The end of the DNA fits TRBJ2-7 better, so the J call may be wrong. The CDR3 is 15 amino acids. Per the germline V gene, CDR1 is MGHRA and CDR2 is YSYEKL. The CDR3 DNA reads as TGCGCCAGCAGCCAAGGCCCAGCTGGGGCCTACGAGCAGTACTTC. Amino acid sequence: CASSQGPAGAYEQYF.

This clone has only one observation. V and J are TRBV29-1 and TRBJ2-1, with 11 bases identical to TRBD2. The length of the CDR3 is 12 residues. Germline V gene lookup returns CDR1 SQVTM and CDR2 ANQGSEA. The CDR3 nucleotides read TGCAGTCTTCTAGCGGGGGGCGGTGAGCAGTTCTTC. It yields the protein CSLLAGGGEQFF.

This CDR3 is CASSSRGGTDEKLFF. Written as DNA, the CDR3 is TGTGCCAGCAGTTCCCGAGGGGGCACGGATGAAAAACTGTTTTTT. This rearrangement joins TRBV27 to TRBJ1-4; the match to TRBD1 covers 7 bases. The CDR3 covers 15 residues. Per germline, CDR1 MNHEY and CDR2 SMNVEV (reference sequence). V dropped 4 bases and J dropped 6; count of bases not matched to a gene: 8.

This chain connects TRBV9 to TRBJ1-6; D not certain. Germline CDR1 SGDLS, CDR2 YYNGEE. The V end lost 3 bases, the J end lost 0 bases, and 10 bases lay between the germline ends. The CDR3 consists of 16 residues. The CDR3 loop is CASSDQSRSYNSPLHF. In DNA, the CDR3 is TGTGCCAGCAGCGATCAGTCGCGCTCCTATAATTCACCCCTCCACTTT.

V usage is TRBV27 and J usage is TRBJ2-7; 7 nucleotides match TRBD2. Germline V gene sequence: CDR1 MNHEY, CDR2 SMNVEV (reference sequence). The CDR3 runs 14 residues. With 1 base clipped from V and 2 bases from J, the junction kept 2 bases outside the gene matches. The CDR3, as DNA: TGTGCCAGCAGTTTATGGGGGGGGGCCTACGAGCAGTACTTC. Translation gives CASSLWGGAYEQYF.

The rearrangement uses TRBV28 and TRBJ2-7; 8 bases line up with TRBD2. The CDR3 covers 14 residues. Looked up from germline, CDR1 is MDHEN and CDR2 is SYDVKM. Trimming cost V 6 bases and J 3 bases; bases outside gene matches: 7. CDR3: CASRSGGDYYEQYF. The CDR3, as DNA: TGTGCCAGCAGGAGCGGGGGCGACTACTACGAGCAGTACTTC. The full variable domain, completed using reference TRBV28 and TRBJ2-7, is DVKVTQSSRYLVKRTGEKVFLECVQDMDHENMFWYRQDPGLGLRLIYFSYDVKMKEKGDIPEGYSVSREKKERFSLILESASTNQTSMYLCASRSGGDYYEQYFGPGTRLTVT.

DNA of the CDR3: TGTGCCAGTAGTATAGCGGGGGGCGGCTACAATGAGCAGTTCTTC. This encodes CASSIAGGGYNEQFF. This chain links TRBV19 with TRBJ2-1; D perhaps matches TRBD2 (7 bases). Trimming removed 1 base from V and 3 bases from J, with 10 bases in between. The CDR3 has 15 residues. Germline V gene sequence: CDR1 LNHDA, CDR2 SQIVND (reference sequence).

About this clone itself: A junction boundary mismatches the germline segment, possibly from a read error. This chain links TRBV4-1 with TRBJ1-2; D remains unclear. This CDR3 is built from 13 residues. Germline CDR1 MGHRA, CDR2 YSYEKL. Here the CDR3 reads CASSQGTLPHESF. DNA of the CDR3: TGCGCCAGCAGCCAGGGCACCCTGCCGCACGAGTCCTTC.

V usage is TRBV7-9 and J usage is TRBJ2-5, with 7 bases lining up with TRBD2. The ends lost 7 bases at V and 2 bases at J; junction bases unmatched: 10. Per the germline V gene, CDR1 is SEHNR and CDR2 is FQNEAQ (reference sequence). This CDR3 comprises 15 residues. CDR3 protein: CASTGLGLLQETQYF. CDR3 DNA: TGTGCCAGCACCGGGTTGGGACTATTACAAGAGACCCAGTACTTC.

This clone is a singleton in its sample. This chain uses TRBV6-6 with TRBJ1-1; D call uncertain. V gave up 8 bases and J gave up 3 bases, with 13 bases separating them. The CDR3 contains 13 residues. Germline CDR1 is MNHNY and CDR2 is SVGAGI (reference sequence). The CDR3 reads CASPGAPHTEAFF. For the CDR3, the DNA is TGTGCCAGCCCCGGAGCCCCACACACTGAAGCTTTCTTT.

This chain links TRBV4-1 with TRBJ1-6; TRBD1 agrees at 9 bases. This CDR3 is 17 amino acids long. J gave up 6 bases and V 4 bases, and 10 bases lay outside the gene matches. Germline V CDR1 and CDR2: MGHRA, YSYEKL. CDR3 bases: TGCGCCAGCAGCCTATCCGGGACAGGGTGGGGTAATTCACCCCTCCACTTT. It is translated as CASSLSGTGWGNSPLHF.